The 13 T cell receptor beta chains reported below all come from one sample, sequenced in a study of neurological immune-mediated disorders. TCRdb reprocessed the 5' RACE reads with MiXCR, giving one entry per CDR3 protein. The data show over 25,000 distinct CDR3 sequences, approximately 1.6% seen once. The sequencing sample was made of PBMCs. These receptors were taken from a woman aged 25 to 45 with multiple sclerosis.

This clonotype was counted ten times or more. The chain employs TRBV6-5 and TRBJ2-3; the match to TRBD2 covers 10 bases. J was trimmed by 1 base and V by 6 bases; bases with no gene match: 4. Germline CDR1 MNHEY, CDR2 SVGAGI. This CDR3 contains 15 residues. This CDR3 is CASRVLAGGTDTQYF. The CDR3 DNA reads TGTGCCAGCAGAGTTCTAGCGGGGGGCACAGATACGCAGTATTTT.

This clonotype was seen repeatedly, ten times or more. This chain connects TRBV9 to TRBJ2-2; D is unclear. V lost 0 bases and J 0 bases, leaving 6 bases between the germline ends. There are 15 residues in the CDR3. CDR1 is SGDLS and CDR2 is YYNGEE in the germline V gene. In DNA form, the CDR3 reads TGTGCCAGCAGCGTAGTTCCGACGAACACCGGGGAGCTGTTTTTT. Protein sequence: CASSVVPTNTGELFF.

This clonotype was detected many times. The chain joins TRBV6-2 or TRBV6-3 to TRBJ2-1; either TRBD1 or TRBD2 may fit D (5 bases each). Germline V CDR1 and CDR2: MNHEY, SVGEGT. V was trimmed by 1 base and J by 0 bases, leaving 10 bases between them. The CDR3 is 16 amino acids. The CDR3 DNA is TGTGCCAGCAGTTACTGGGGACGGAGCTCCTACAATGAGCAGTTCTTC. It yields the protein CASSYWGRSSYNEQFF.

This clonotype was picked up many times. The rearrangement joins TRBV18 to TRBJ2-1; the D is unclear. There are 15 residues in the CDR3. CDR1 and CDR2 from the germline V gene are KGHSH and LQKENI. The ends were cut back, 3 bases at V and 0 bases at J, with 9 bases in the middle. CDR3 sequence (DNA): TGTGCCAGCTCACCGGGAAGGTCCTCCTACAATGAGCAGTTCTTC. Its protein is CASSPGRSSYNEQFF.

The table lists this clonotype with many counts. The V call is TRBV7-9, the J call TRBJ1-1, with D perhaps matching TRBD1 (6 bases). Trimming took off 1 base at V and 2 bases at J, with 17 bases between the two ends. Germline V lookup: CDR1 SEHNR, CDR2 FQNEAQ (reference sequence). CDR3 length: 17 amino acids. CDR3 bases: TGTGCCAGCAGCTTAGTAGGTCACCGGGACACTAACACTGAAGCTTTCTTT. This translates into CASSLVGHRDTNTEAFF.

The table lists this clonotype with many counts. The chain recombines TRBV7-2 with TRBJ2-1; the D gene could be TRBD1 or TRBD2 (6 bases each). The germline gives CDR1 SGHTA, CDR2 FQGNSA. The CDR3 contains 15 residues. Trimming shortened V by 0 bases and J by 9 bases, and 15 bases separated the two germline ends. DNA for the CDR3: TGTGCCAGCAGCTTAGCGGGGGGCCGGAGGATTGAGCAGTTCTTC. It encodes CASSLAGGRRIEQFF. The full variable domain, completed using reference TRBV7-2 and TRBJ2-1, is GAGVSQSPSNKVTEKGKDVELRCDPISGHTALYWYRQSLGQGLEFLIYFQGNSAPDKSGLPSDRFSAERTGGSVSTLTIQRTQQEDSAVYLCASSLAGGRRIEQFFGPGTRLTVL.

This clonotype was observed at least ten times. This chain links TRBV5-1 with TRBJ2-3, with D perhaps matching TRBD2 (5 bases). The CDR3 runs to 14 residues. V was clipped by 7 bases and J by 3 bases, with 15 bases between them. CDR1 is SGHRS, CDR2 YFSETQ, per germline. CDR3 region: CASRRWLATDTQYF. The CDR3, as DNA: TGCGCCAGCCGAAGGTGGCTAGCTACAGATACGCAGTATTTT.

This clonotype was detected many times. DNA for the CDR3: TGTGCCAGCAGCCCCTCAGGGCCAGGGGTTGTACAGCCCCAGCATTTT. Its protein product is CASSPSGPGVVQPQHF. The chain has TRBV7-9 and TRBJ1-5; D is perhaps TRBD1 (6 bases). V was clipped by 5 bases and J by 7 bases, with 21 bases between them. Germline CDR1 SEHNR, CDR2 FQNEAQ (reference sequence). This CDR3 comprises 16 residues.

This clonotype was recorded at least ten times. The chain carries TRBV7-3 and TRBJ2-1, with D possibly being TRBD1 (6 bases). CDR1 is SGHTA, CDR2 FQGTGA, per germline. V was shortened by 10 bases and J by 4 bases, with 14 bases between the two germline ends. This CDR3 contains 13 residues. In DNA form, the CDR3 reads TGTGCCACCTCACTAGGGGGATACAATGAGCAGTTCTTC. Amino acid sequence: CATSLGGYNEQFF. The whole variable domain, filled in from reference TRBV7-3 and TRBJ2-1, reads GAGVSQTPSNKVTEKGKYVELRCDPISGHTALYWYRQSLGQGPEFLIYFQGTGAADDSGLPNDRFFAVRPEGSVSTLKIQRTERGDSAVYLCATSLGGYNEQFFGPGTRLTVL.

This clonotype was detected ten times or more. The genes are TRBV5-1 and TRBJ1-4; D remains ambiguous. Germline V gene sequence: CDR1 SGHRS, CDR2 YFSETQ. The CDR3 totals 17 residues. V was shortened by 4 bases and J by 4 bases, with 20 bases between the two germline ends. The CDR3 reads CASSPYGPEALNEKLFF. The CDR3 region has the DNA TGCGCCAGCAGCCCCTACGGCCCGGAGGCCCTTAATGAAAAACTGTTTTTT.

Ten or more counts support this clonotype. The rearrangement joins TRBV20-1 to TRBJ1-2, with D perhaps TRBD1 (5 bases). Germline CDR1 and CDR2: DFQATT and SNEGSKA (reference sequence). The CDR3 has 15 amino acids. V lost 3 bases and J lost 7, with 21 bases in between. Written as DNA, the CDR3 is TGCAGTGCTAGTGTATTAAGTATGGGGCAGGGTGGCTACACCTTC. Its translation: CSASVLSMGQGGYTF.

This clonotype was recorded many times. The chain combines TRBV12-3 or TRBV12-4 with TRBJ2-7; 9 bases align to TRBD2. The CDR3 sequence is 13 residues long. V shed 6 bases, J shed 7 bases, and the junction held 7 bases outside the gene matches. The CDR3 loop reads CASSPGLAVEQYF. The DNA of the CDR3 is TGTGCCAGCAGCCCGGGACTAGCTGTAGAGCAGTACTTC.

This clonotype was counted at least ten times. This chain links TRBV11-3 with TRBJ2-2, with a weak D call TRBD1 (6 bases). V dropped 5 bases and J dropped 6 bases, with 13 bases sitting between them. Per the germline V gene, CDR1 is SGHNT and CDR2 is YENEEA. The CDR3 is 14 residues long. CDR3 DNA: TGTGCCAGCAGCCAGGGGACGAGCCCCGGGGAGCTGTTTTTT. This gives the protein CASSQGTSPGELFF.